The clone carrying this T cell receptor beta chain was counted ten times or more. Its antigen is still unknown. Criteria for exclusion of patients were uncontrolled infection, other autoimmune disease, pregnancy or lactation. Clinical symptoms, serum thyroxine and TRAb, thyroid ultrasound and orbital computed tomography were used for the diagnoses. Trimming stripped 6 bases from V and 2 bases from J, with 15 bases between. Germline V gene lookup returns CDR1 SNHLY and CDR2 FYNNEI. The CDR3 totals 15 residues. The data stem from a study of T cells in Graves' hyperthyroidism and ophthalmopathy. General study results and limits: Appearing also in blood were most of the thyroid clonotypes expanded above 0.001.

Using RNA transcripts as the source, TCR beta CDR3 regions were amplified. HTBI primers drove first-round RT-PCR of the TCR CDR3. TCRdb reprocessed the multiplex PCR reads with MiXCR, giving one entry per CDR3 protein. The repertoire includes some 560,000 distinct CDR3 sequences, 14% of them detected once, and about 15% sits in the top ten. This clonotype originated in a middle-aged woman with Graves' hyperthyroidism. The sample was blood. The V gene is TRBV2, the J gene TRBJ2-3; tentative D call: TRBD2 (5 bases). The CDR3 protein is CASREVDRNTDTQYF. The CDR3 DNA follows: TGTGCCAGCAGGGAGGTAGATCGAAACACAGATACGCAGTATTTT.